The present T cell receptor beta chain was sequenced within a study of T-cell reconstitution after alpha-beta-depleted transplantation in children. This CDR3 spans 14 amino acids. CDR1 and CDR2 from the germline V gene are KGHSH and LQKENI. Trimming stripped 2 bases from V and 0 bases from J, with 5 bases between. This clonotype was observed a handful of times. TCRbeta library preparation incorporated unique molecular identifiers. MiXCR, applied by TCRdb to the PCR reads, yields one record per CDR3 protein. In the table there are just under 550,000 distinct CDR3 sequences, 18% of which are singletons.

The starting material was PBMCs from the stem cell graft donor, obtained from the stem cell graft. This receptor was taken from a human donor who donated a stem cell graft to a child with acute lymphoblastic leukemia. V usage is TRBV18 and J usage is TRBJ2-4; no definite D call. As DNA, the CDR3 is TGTGCCAGCTCACCAGGTATAGCCAAAAACATTCAGTACTTC. Translated, it gives CASSPGIAKNIQYF.